This TCR beta chain was captured by sequencing in a study of CD8 T cells in Susac syndrome. The sample holds one count of this clonotype. Its antigen is still unknown. It was with random hexamers that about 0.45 to 1 ug RNA was reverse transcribed. Amplification of TCR beta CDR3 was carried out by immunoSEQ multiplex PCR, which covered 54 Vbeta and 13 Jbeta segments. TCRdb used MiXCR to reprocess the immunoSEQ multiplex PCR reads, holding one entry per CDR3 protein. The sample lists tens of thousands of distinct CDR3 sequences, 96% seen once, with 0.62% in the top ten. Notes on the study in general: As the study acknowledged, the number of individuals in its TCR sequencing and HLA analysis was relatively small.

The authors sequenced TCR beta from blood CD8+ and CD4+ T cells. CD8+ and CD4+ T cells were negatively isolated; TEMRA cells were FACS-enriched. The CDR3 runs 14 residues. CDR1 and CDR2 (germline): SQVTM, ANQGSEA. V lost 5 bases to trimming and J lost 6 bases, with 19 bases between them. Sequencing input: CD8+ T cells from PBMCs. This chain connects TRBV29-1 to TRBJ1-1, with D hard to call. This receptor was obtained from a human donor with Susac syndrome. The DNA of the CDR3 is TGCAGCGTTTCCTATATGGGCCTAGTGTCTGAAGCTTTCTTT. Amino acid sequence: CSVSYMGLVSEAFF.